This record looks at one T cell receptor (beta chain) sequence and its context. This sample is drawn from a study of shared clonotypes between healthy human individuals. Adult donors, all healthy and HIV-negative, had no recent acute infections or vaccinations. Splitting of CD4+ cells produced CD45RA+ naive and CD45RA-negative memory subsets. Trimming took off 6 bases at V and 1 base at J, with 9 bases between the two ends. This CDR3 has 14 amino acids. The germline V gene encodes CDR1 LNHDA and CDR2 SQIVND (reference sequence). Assay: immunoSEQ multiplex PCR; the TCRdb copy retains only in-frame clones and omits some. The sample shows 2 million to 3 million clones, roughly nine tenths of them seen only once.

The sample was naive CD4+ T cells sorted from blood. Subset defined: CD45RA+ positively selected. This clonotype was sampled from a man aged 18-30 years in good health. The chain joins TRBV19 to TRBJ2-2, with D possibly TRBD1 on 5 matching bases. In nucleotides, the CDR3 is TGTGCCAGTAGACGACAGTGGAACACCGGGGAGCTGTTTTTT. It codes for CASRRQWNTGELFF.